These 24 T cell receptor beta chains were all obtained from the same sample, sequenced in a study of T-cell memory formation after mild COVID-19. TCRdb redid the calling of the 5' RACE reads with MiXCR, one entry per CDR3 protein. The table lists about 140,000 distinct CDR3 sequences, more than 13% of them singletons. Specimen: PBMCs or a T cell subset sorted from them (not recorded which). These receptors were obtained from an adult woman who had mild COVID-19 (a few samples of this study predate the infection). Cell type and time point are not known.

This clonotype occurred a few times. This chain links TRBV6-5 with TRBJ2-7; D call uncertain. This CDR3 is 13 amino acids long. The germline V and J ends were trimmed by 5 bases and 4 bases, with 12 bases remaining between them. From germline, CDR1 is MNHEY and CDR2 SVGAGI. The CDR3 bases are TGTGCCAGCAGTCCCCAGTCGGATTACGAGCAGTACTTC. Translated, it gives CASSPQSDYEQYF.

There are a few counts of this clonotype. The V gene is TRBV27, the J gene TRBJ1-2; tentatively, D is TRBD1 (5 bases). The CDR3 contains 12 residues. CDR1 and CDR2 from the germline V gene are MNHEY and SMNVEV (reference sequence). V lost 8 bases and J lost 8, with 15 bases in between. The DNA of the CDR3 is TGTGCCAGCGGGACGTGGAGGGTCGGCTACACCTTC. Translating gives CASGTWRVGYTF.

The chain joins TRBV25-1 to TRBJ1-3; no clear D. Trimming took off 5 bases at V and 0 bases at J, with 17 bases between the two ends. The V gene's germline CDR1 is MGHDK and CDR2 SYGVNS. This CDR3 is 17 amino acids long. As DNA, the CDR3 is TGTGCCAGCAGTTCGTCGAGACACCCTTTCTCTGGAAACACCATATATTTT. This translates into CASSSSRHPFSGNTIYF.

This sequence joins TRBV19 and TRBJ1-2, with D possibly matching TRBD1 (6 bases). The CDR3 is 15 amino acids. Trimming took 7 bases from V and 5 from J, leaving 20 bases between them. Germline CDR1 is LNHDA and CDR2 is SQIVND (reference sequence). CDR3 sequence (DNA): TGTGCCAGTAATCCAAGGGGGGACGCCCCTTATGGCTACACCTTC. Its translation is CASNPRGDAPYGYTF. Using reference TRBV19 and TRBJ1-2 for the parts outside the CDR3, the full variable domain is DGGITQSPKYLFRKEGQNVTLSCEQNLNHDAMYWYRQDPGQGLRLIYYSQIVNDFQKGDIAEGYSVSREKKESFPLTVTSAQKNPTAFYLCASNPRGDAPYGYTFGSGTRLTVV.

This chain joins TRBV15 and TRBJ2-7, with TRBD2 matching 8 bases. CDR1 and CDR2 (germline): LNHNV, YYDKDF (reference sequence). V lost 0 bases, J lost 2 bases, and 3 bases stayed unmatched. The CDR3 runs to 15 residues. CDR3 DNA sequence: TGTGCCACCAGCAGAGATCTTAGCGGGGCCTACGAGCAGTACTTC. Protein product: CATSRDLSGAYEQYF.

The chain uses TRBV6-1 and TRBJ2-3; D is possibly TRBD1 (7 bases). V shed 3 bases and J shed 4 bases, with 8 bases lying between them. The length of the CDR3 is 13 residues. In germline, CDR1 is MNHNS, CDR2 SASEGT. This chain's CDR3 is CASSDRGADTQYF. In DNA form, the CDR3 reads TGTGCCAGCAGTGACAGGGGGGCAGATACGCAGTATTTT.

This clonotype was found a few times. V usage is TRBV6-2 or TRBV6-3 and J usage is TRBJ1-2; D is possibly TRBD1 (6 bases). Germline V gives CDR1 MNHEY, CDR2 SVGEGT. This CDR3 comprises 14 residues. The ends were cut back, 2 bases at V and 4 bases at J, with 11 bases in the middle. In nucleotides, the CDR3 is TGTGCCAGCAGTTACACAGGGCTGGGCTATGGCTACACCTTC. Encoded protein: CASSYTGLGYGYTF.

The chain combines TRBV19 with TRBJ1-1, with 8 nucleotides matching TRBD1. CDR3 size: 17 residues. The V gene's germline CDR1 is LNHDA and CDR2 SQIVND (reference sequence). Trimming removed 5 bases from V and 4 bases from J; junction bases left unmatched: 15. CDR3 DNA sequence: TGTGCCAGTAGTGGAGTGGCACAGGGGGAGGGGGGCACTGAAGCTTTCTTT. Encoded protein: CASSGVAQGEGGTEAFF.

The sample holds a few counts of this clonotype. J is TRBJ2-7 and V is TRBV20-1, with TRBD2 matching 8 bases. From germline, CDR1 is DFQATT and CDR2 SNEGSKA (reference sequence). The junction had 16 bases not matched to a gene; V was cut back by 6 bases and J by 6 bases. The CDR3 runs to 15 residues. The CDR3 region is CSANHPVGGAGEQYF. As DNA, the CDR3 is TGCAGTGCCAACCACCCCGTCGGGGGGGCTGGCGAGCAGTACTTC.

The V call is TRBV4-3, the J call TRBJ2-1; 10 nucleotides align to TRBD2. The length of the CDR3 is 16 residues. Trimming cost V 2 bases and J 4 bases; bases outside gene matches: 5. CDR1 is LGHNA and CDR2 is YSLEER in the germline V gene. CDR3 region: CASSQHPTSGYNEQFF. Written as DNA, the CDR3 is TGCGCCAGCAGCCAACACCCGACTAGCGGGTACAATGAGCAGTTCTTC.

Worth noting for this clonotype: One junction end disagrees with the germline gene, perhaps due to a read error. The chain links TRBV10-1 to TRBJ1-5; no clear D gene. This CDR3 has 15 residues. The V gene's germline CDR1 is WNHNN and CDR2 SYGVQD (reference sequence). CDR3 region: CASRESLGSNQPQHF. CDR3 bases: TGCGCCAGCAGGGAGTCCCTCGGGAGCAATCAGCCCCAGCATTTT.

This clonotype was counted between two and nine times. The V call is TRBV27, the J call TRBJ2-5; D may be TRBD1 (7 bases). The CDR3 covers 15 residues. The V and J ends lost 5 bases and 2 bases respectively, with 15 bases between them. CDR1 MNHEY and CDR2 SMNVEV come from the germline V gene (reference sequence). CDR3 amino acids: CASSPRGQLQETQYF. Written as DNA, the CDR3 is TGTGCCAGCAGTCCGCGGGGACAGCTTCAAGAGACCCAGTACTTC.

This clonotype was detected ten times or more. The rearrangement joins TRBV3-1 to TRBJ2-5; no clear D gene. Germline-derived CDR1 and CDR2 are LGHDT and YNNKEL (reference sequence). The CDR3 contains 12 residues. V was pared by 1 base and J by 5 bases, with 5 bases between. The CDR3 DNA reads as TGTGCCAGCAGCCAAGTACAGGAGACCCAGTACTTC. Its translation is CASSQVQETQYF.

V gene TRBV12-3 or TRBV12-4 combines with J gene TRBJ2-2, with D perhaps TRBD1 or TRBD2 (5 bases each). The CDR3 spans 16 residues. Trimming stripped 4 bases from V and 4 bases from J, with 16 bases between. CDR3 DNA sequence: TGTGCCAGCAGTTCGGGGCCCGGGACCATCACCGGGGAGCTGTTTTTT. The encoded protein is CASSSGPGTITGELFF.

The chain employs TRBV4-1 and TRBJ1-1; 8 bases are a match to TRBD1. Germline V CDR1 and CDR2: MGHRA, YSYEKL. V trimming: 2 bases; J trimming: 0 bases; junction bases outside the gene matches: 11. The CDR3 is 18 amino acids. CDR3 bases: TGCGCCAGCAGCCAATTCGTTGGACAGGGCGGAGTGAACACTGAAGCTTTCTTT. It is translated as CASSQFVGQGGVNTEAFF.

J is TRBJ2-3 and V is TRBV4-3, with D tentatively TRBD1 (5 bases). Germline lookup yields CDR1 LGHNA and CDR2 YSLEER. The ends were cut back, 0 bases at V and 2 bases at J, with 12 bases in the middle. CDR3 size: 16 residues. The CDR3 bases are TGCGCCAGCAGCCAAGACCCAGGGAAATTCACAGATACGCAGTATTTT. Its protein product is CASSQDPGKFTDTQYF.

This chain joins TRBV20-1 and TRBJ2-5; D ambiguous. Trimming removed 2 bases at V and 0 bases at J, with 7 bases between. The germline CDR1 and CDR2 sequences are DFQATT and SNEGSKA (reference sequence). CDR3 length equals 13 residues. CDR3 residues: CSARSPYQETQYF. The CDR3 DNA follows: TGCAGTGCTAGATCCCCATACCAAGAGACCCAGTACTTC.

There are a few counts of this clonotype. V usage is TRBV7-9 and J usage is TRBJ1-2, with TRBD1 matching over 8 bases. V gave up 5 bases and J gave up 8 bases; unmatched junction bases: 13. The CDR3 contains 15 residues. The germline CDR1 and CDR2 sequences are SEHNR and FQNEAQ (reference sequence). The CDR3 here is CASSQQSDRGGGYTF. The CDR3 DNA is TGTGCCAGCAGCCAGCAATCCGACAGGGGTGGAGGCTACACCTTC.

The rearrangement uses TRBV11-3 and TRBJ2-7; D gene ambiguous. With 1 base removed from V and 1 base from J, the gap between germline ends came to 5 bases. The CDR3 consists of 13 residues. CDR1 SGHNT and CDR2 YENEEA come from the germline V gene. CDR3 sequence: CASSLAVSYEQYF. As DNA, the CDR3 is TGTGCCAGCAGCTTAGCCGTGTCCTACGAGCAGTACTTC.

The chain employs TRBV24-1 and TRBJ1-2; D call uncertain. Trimming pared 5 bases from V and 4 bases from J, leaving 10 bases between. This CDR3 spans 13 amino acids. Germline loops: CDR1 KGHDR, CDR2 SFDVKD. The CDR3, as DNA: TGTGCCACCAGTGGTTACAGCTTCTATGGCTACACCTTC. This gives the protein CATSGYSFYGYTF.

The J gene is TRBJ2-7, the V gene TRBV7-9; D is unclear. Germline V lookup: CDR1 SEHNR, CDR2 FQNEAQ (reference sequence). This CDR3 is built from 13 residues. V was pared by 1 base and J by 4 bases, with 8 bases between. CDR3 residues: CASSLGGDYEQYF. The CDR3 DNA reads as TGTGCCAGCAGCTTAGGGGGTGATTACGAGCAGTACTTC.

This clonotype was seen only a few times. The CDR3 sequence: CASSIWFGNTEAFF. The CDR3 bases are TGTGCCAGTAGTATATGGTTCGGGAACACTGAAGCTTTCTTT. The chain couples TRBV19 to TRBJ1-1; D remains ambiguous. The ends were cut back, 2 bases at V and 1 base at J, with 8 bases in the middle. Germline V gene sequence: CDR1 LNHDA, CDR2 SQIVND (reference sequence). The CDR3 contains 14 residues. The entire variable domain, with the rest obtained from reference TRBV19 and TRBJ1-1, is as follows: DGGITQSPKYLFRKEGQNVTLSCEQNLNHDAMYWYRQDPGQGLRLIYYSQIVNDFQKGDIAEGYSVSREKKESFPLTVTSAQKNPTAFYLCASSIWFGNTEAFFGQGTRLTVV.

Ten or more counts support this clonotype. J is TRBJ2-1 and V is TRBV11-3; a weak D match, TRBD2 (6 bases). The V end lost 5 bases, the J end lost 7 bases, and 21 bases lay between the germline ends. The CDR3 extends over 16 amino acids. Germline assignment: CDR1 SGHNT and CDR2 YENEEA. The CDR3 region is CASSPPGLSRENEQFF. CDR3 nucleotide sequence: TGTGCCAGCAGCCCCCCGGGACTTTCAAGAGAGAATGAGCAGTTCTTC.

The gene calls are TRBV19 and TRBJ2-7, with D possibly matching TRBD2 (5 bases). Germline-derived CDR1 and CDR2 are LNHDA and SQIVND (reference sequence). The V gene lost 3 bases and the J gene lost 6 bases, with 9 bases spanning the gap. This CDR3 is 12 amino acids long. The CDR3 region has the DNA TGTGCCAGTAGTATCTATGGAGGCGAGCAGTACTTC. It yields the protein CASSIYGGEQYF.